This paragraph reports one T cell receptor (beta chain). Antigen unknown. The sample is drawn from a study of shared clonotypes between healthy human individuals. Study observations and caveats: Donors were few, which limited the genetic and exposure-history diversity represented. Memory subsets generally showed lower estimated richness than naive subsets.

This CDR3 has 14 amino acids. J lost 8 bases, V lost 5 bases, and 8 bases had no gene match. The V gene's germline CDR1 is SNHLY and CDR2 FYNNEI. Measured with immunoSEQ multiplex PCR; TCRdb has only the in-frame clones, and not every one. The sample includes over 950,000 clones, approximately 80% seen only once; the top ten take almost 0.9%. The sequence was collected from a man between 18 and 29 years old in good health. Some clones in this sample may be carry-over from other donors' samples. The genes are TRBV2 and TRBJ2-1, with 8 bases aligning to TRBD1. Sequenced material: memory CD4+ T cells from PBMCs. This sample's subset: CD45RA-negative fraction. CDR3 sequence reads: CASSRAGGRYEQFF. In nucleotides, the CDR3 is TGTGCCAGCAGTAGGGCAGGGGGCCGTTATGAGCAGTTCTTC.